These T cell receptor beta chains were read from a single sample in a study of early T cells in non-severe SARS-CoV-2 infection. TCRdb re-analysed the 5' RACE reads in MiXCR, keeping a single row per CDR3 protein. Counted here are about 29,000 distinct CDR3 sequences, approximately 5.4% occurring once; the ten biggest clones make up 11%. Specimen: whole blood. The receptors derive from an adult who was a healthcare worker with PCR-confirmed SARS-CoV-2 infection or an uninfected control (not recorded which). The CDR3 runs from the conserved cysteine through the conserved F or W. Each record gives: D gene, J gene, V gene, clone size, CDR3 protein, CDR3 DNA. D genes are given only for firm matches. Clone size is not always given. Where it is, it says once, few, many or a class for expanded clones.

>NA|TRBJ2-7|TRBV11-2|many
CASSSQPGPAYEQYF
TGTGCCAGCAGTTCACAACCGGGACCGGCCTACGAGCAGTACTTC
>TRBD1|TRBJ2-1|TRBV6-5|few
CASGTVSYNEQFF
TGTGCCAGCGGGACAGTCTCCTACAATGAGCAGTTCTTC
>NA|TRBJ2-7|TRBV4-3|NA
CASSQDVQDPYEQYF
TGCGCCAGCAGCCAAGATGTTCAGGACCCCTACGAGCAGTACTTC
>NA|TRBJ2-2|TRBV6-1|NA
CASSEGVGSTGELFF
TGTGCCAGCAGTGAAGGAGTAGGGAGCACCGGGGAGCTGTTTTTT
>TRBD2|TRBJ2-7|TRBV4-3|many
CASSQEPEGLAPSYEQYF
TGCGCCAGCAGCCAAGAACCCGAGGGACTAGCGCCCTCCTACGAGCAGTACTTC
>TRBD1|TRBJ1-5|TRBV2|many
CASRDRVGQPQHF
TGTGCCAGCAGGGACAGGGTCGGTCAGCCCCAGCATTTT
>NA|TRBJ2-7|TRBV10-3|few
CAIQQGYEQYF
TGTGCCATCCAACAGGGCTACGAGCAGTACTTC
>TRBD1|TRBJ1-5|TRBV5-1|many
CASSLSGTGYQPQHF
TGCGCCAGCAGCTTATCCGGGACAGGGTATCAGCCCCAGCATTTT
>NA|TRBJ2-4|TRBV6-6|NA
CASSPGGKNIQYF
TGTGCCAGCAGCCCAGGAGGAAAAAACATTCAGTACTTC
>TRBD1|TRBJ1-5|TRBV29-1|NA
CSVGTGRMPQHF
TGCAGCGTTGGGACAGGGAGGATGCCCCAGCATTTT
>TRBD1|TRBJ1-2|TRBV6-5|many
CASSRGDRADGYTF
TGTGCCAGCAGTAGGGGGGACAGGGCCGATGGCTACACCTTC
>NA|TRBJ2-3|TRBV10-3|many
CAAGTTDTQYF
TGTGCTGCGGGGACCACAGATACGCAGTATTTT
>NA|TRBJ2-7|TRBV2|few
CASSPLAGRDYYEQYF
TGTGCCAGCAGCCCGCTAGCAGGCAGAGACTACTACGAGCAGTACTTC
>NA|TRBJ1-2|TRBV18|many
CASSPALDQAITF
TGTGCCAGCTCACCCGCCCTAGACCAGGCTATTACCTTC